This TCR beta chain originates from a study of Tregs in tolerant kidney transplant recipients. Study outcomes and limitations: Antigen-driven expansion was suggested because donor-specific Tregs expanded more than all Tregs in tolerant patients. Some patients' samples used different primers over time, so nucleotide sequences weren't comparable. No direct test of biological reproducibility was done here. Expanding Tregs on activated donor B cells appeared to best identify donor-specific TCRbeta clones.

The ends lost 3 bases at V and 6 bases at J; junction bases unmatched: 9. This CDR3 spans 15 amino acids. From germline, CDR1 is SGHTA and CDR2 FQGNSA. On this clone itself: Its antigen remains unknown. The CDR3 end is not reached by the read, which stops 3 residues before it; the germline J gene fills it in.

Sequencing was performed with immunoSEQ multiplex PCR; in TCRdb, only in-frame clones are kept and a portion is missing. The sample's table shows fewer than 3,000 clones. After roughly six days with irradiated graft donor PBMCs, CFSE-labeled recipient PBMCs were FACS-sorted. The chain couples TRBV7-2 to TRBJ2-3; 7 bases agree with TRBD2. This TCR derives from a human patient who received a combined kidney and bone marrow transplant. The sample was CD8+ T cells from blood cultured with allogeneic cells, taken before the transplant. The CDR3: CASSLSGAASDTQYF. The part of the CDR3 DNA that was read is TGTGCCAGCAGCTTGAGCGGGGCGGCTTCGGATACG.